The source of this T cell receptor beta chain is a study of CD8 T cells in ankylosing spondylitis. Whole-study results and caveats: Seemingly characteristic of ankylosing spondylitis blood was a TCR beta motif consisting of 7 or 8 highly homologous variants.

Regarding this clonotype: Its antigen is unknown.

TCRdb redid the calling of the 5' RACE reads with MiXCR, one entry per CDR3 protein. The table lists roughly 450,000 distinct CDR3 sequences, roughly a quarter of them singletons, with 0.85% to 1% in the top ten. The CDR3 loop spans 15 amino acids. Germline values: CDR1 WSHSY, CDR2 SAAADI. The germline V and J ends were trimmed by 4 bases and 4 bases, with 15 bases remaining between them. Sequenced sample: blood, either unsorted or a sorted T cell fraction (not recorded which). This receptor was identified in a male donor with ankylosing spondylitis. The chain couples TRBV10-2 to TRBJ2-3; D gene uncertain. CDR3 coding DNA: TGCGCCAGCAGTGCGGCTCTGGTTTTCGCAGATACGCAGTATTTT. It is translated as CASSAALVFADTQYF.